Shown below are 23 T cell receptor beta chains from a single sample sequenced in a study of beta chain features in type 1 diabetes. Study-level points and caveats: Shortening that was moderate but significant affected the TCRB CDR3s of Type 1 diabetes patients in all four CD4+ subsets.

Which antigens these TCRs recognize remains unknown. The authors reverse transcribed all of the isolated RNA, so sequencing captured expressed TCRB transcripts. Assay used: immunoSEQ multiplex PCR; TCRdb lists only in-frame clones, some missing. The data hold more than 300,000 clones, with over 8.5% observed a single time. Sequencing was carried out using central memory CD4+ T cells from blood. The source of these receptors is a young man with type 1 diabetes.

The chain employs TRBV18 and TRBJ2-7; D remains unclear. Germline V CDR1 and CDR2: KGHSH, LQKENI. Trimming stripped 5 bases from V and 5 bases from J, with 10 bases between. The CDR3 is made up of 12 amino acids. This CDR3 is CASSSRTDEQYF. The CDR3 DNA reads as TGTGCCAGCTCATCTAGGACCGACGAGCAGTACTTC.

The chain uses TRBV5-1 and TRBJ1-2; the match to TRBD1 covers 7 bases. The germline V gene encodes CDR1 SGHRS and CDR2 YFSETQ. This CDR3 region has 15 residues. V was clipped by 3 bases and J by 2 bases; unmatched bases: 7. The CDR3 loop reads CASSSGTAENYGYTF. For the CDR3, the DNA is TGCGCCAGCAGCTCCGGGACAGCTGAGAACTATGGCTACACCTTC.

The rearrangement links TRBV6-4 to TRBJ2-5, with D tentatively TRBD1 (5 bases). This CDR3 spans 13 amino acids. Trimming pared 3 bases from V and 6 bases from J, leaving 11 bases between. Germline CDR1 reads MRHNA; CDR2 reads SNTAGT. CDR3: CASSDSGWKTQYF. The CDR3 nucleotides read TGTGCCAGCAGTGATTCAGGGTGGAAGACCCAGTACTTC.

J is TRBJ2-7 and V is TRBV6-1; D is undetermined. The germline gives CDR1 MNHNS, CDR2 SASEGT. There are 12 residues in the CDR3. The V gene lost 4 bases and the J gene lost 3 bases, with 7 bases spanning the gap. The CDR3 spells CASSVAGYEQYF. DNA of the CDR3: TGTGCCAGCAGTGTGGCAGGCTACGAGCAGTACTTC.

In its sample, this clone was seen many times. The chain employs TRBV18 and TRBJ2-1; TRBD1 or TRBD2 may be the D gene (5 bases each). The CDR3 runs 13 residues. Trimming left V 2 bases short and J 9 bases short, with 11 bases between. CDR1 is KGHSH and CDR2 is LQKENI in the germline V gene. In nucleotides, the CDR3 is TGTGCCAGCTCACCAGCCAGGGAGACTGAGCAGTTCTTC. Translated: CASSPARETEQFF.

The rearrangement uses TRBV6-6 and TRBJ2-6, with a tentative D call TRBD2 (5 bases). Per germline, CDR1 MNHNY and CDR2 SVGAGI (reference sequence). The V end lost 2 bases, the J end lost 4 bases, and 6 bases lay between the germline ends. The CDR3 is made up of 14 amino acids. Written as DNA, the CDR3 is TGTGCCAGCAGTTACGAGGGAGGGGCCAACGTCCTGACTTTC. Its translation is CASSYEGGANVLTF.

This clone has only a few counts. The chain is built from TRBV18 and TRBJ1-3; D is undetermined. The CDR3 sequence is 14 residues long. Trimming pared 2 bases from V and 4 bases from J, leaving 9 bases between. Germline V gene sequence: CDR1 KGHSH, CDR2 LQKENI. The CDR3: CASSPALTGNTIYF. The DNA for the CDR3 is TGTGCCAGCTCACCAGCACTTACGGGAAACACCATATATTTT.

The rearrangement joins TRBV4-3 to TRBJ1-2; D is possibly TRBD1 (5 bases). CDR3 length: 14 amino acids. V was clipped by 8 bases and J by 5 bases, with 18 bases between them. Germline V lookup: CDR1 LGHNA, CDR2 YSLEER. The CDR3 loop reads CASRIDSSAYGYTF. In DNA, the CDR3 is TGCGCCAGCCGAATTGACAGTTCTGCTTATGGCTACACCTTC.

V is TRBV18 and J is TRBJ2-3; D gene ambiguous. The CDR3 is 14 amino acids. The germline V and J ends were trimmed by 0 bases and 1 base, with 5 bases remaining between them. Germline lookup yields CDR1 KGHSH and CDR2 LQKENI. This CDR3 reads CASSPPMGTDTQYF. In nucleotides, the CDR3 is TGTGCCAGCTCACCACCGATGGGCACAGATACGCAGTATTTT.

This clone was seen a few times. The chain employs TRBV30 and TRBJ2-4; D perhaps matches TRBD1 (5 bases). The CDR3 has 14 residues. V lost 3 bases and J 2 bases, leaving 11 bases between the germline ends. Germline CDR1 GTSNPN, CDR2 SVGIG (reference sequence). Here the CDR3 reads CAWRDRGSKNIQYF. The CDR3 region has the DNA TGTGCCTGGAGGGATAGGGGTTCCAAAAACATTCAGTACTTC.

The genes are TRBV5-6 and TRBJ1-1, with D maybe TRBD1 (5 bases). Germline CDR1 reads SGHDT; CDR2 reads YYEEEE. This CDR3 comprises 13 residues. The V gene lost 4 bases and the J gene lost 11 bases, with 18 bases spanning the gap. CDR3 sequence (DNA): TGTGCCAGCAGCCTGTTAGGCAGGGACGACGCTTTCTTT. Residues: CASSLLGRDDAFF. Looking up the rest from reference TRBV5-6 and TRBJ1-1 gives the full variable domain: DAGVTQSPTHLIKTRGQQVTLRCSPKSGHDTVSWYQQALGQGPQFIFQYYEEEERQRGNFPDRFSGHQFPNYSSELNVNALLLGDSALYLCASSLLGRDDAFFGQGTRLTVV.

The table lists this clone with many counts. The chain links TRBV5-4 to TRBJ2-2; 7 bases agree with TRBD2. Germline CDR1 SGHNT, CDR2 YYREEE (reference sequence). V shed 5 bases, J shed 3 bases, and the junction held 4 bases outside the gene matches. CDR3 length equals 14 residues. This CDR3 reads CASSYSGYTGELFF. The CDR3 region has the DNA TGTGCCAGCAGTTATAGCGGGTACACCGGGGAGCTGTTTTTT.

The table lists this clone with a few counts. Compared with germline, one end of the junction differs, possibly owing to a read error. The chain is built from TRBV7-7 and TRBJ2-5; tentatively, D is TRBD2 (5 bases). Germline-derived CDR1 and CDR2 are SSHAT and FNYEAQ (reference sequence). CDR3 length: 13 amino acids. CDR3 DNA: TGTGCTAGCAGCCCGACCCCGGGGGAGACCCAGTACTTC. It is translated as CASSPTPGETQYF.

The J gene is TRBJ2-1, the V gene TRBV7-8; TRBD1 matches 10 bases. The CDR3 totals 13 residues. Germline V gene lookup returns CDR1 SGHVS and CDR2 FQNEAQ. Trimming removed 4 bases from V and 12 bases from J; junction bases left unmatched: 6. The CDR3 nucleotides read TGTGCCAGCAGCTCCCCCCGGGACAGGGGGCAGTTCTTC. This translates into CASSSPRDRGQFF.

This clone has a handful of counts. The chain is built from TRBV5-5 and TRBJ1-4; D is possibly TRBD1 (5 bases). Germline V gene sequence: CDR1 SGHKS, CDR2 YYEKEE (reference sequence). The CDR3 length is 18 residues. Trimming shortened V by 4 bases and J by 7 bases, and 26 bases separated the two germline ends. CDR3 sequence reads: CASSLQPLLQGSPEKLFF. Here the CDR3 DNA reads TGTGCCAGCAGCCTACAACCTCTACTCCAGGGCTCCCCTGAAAAACTGTTTTTT.

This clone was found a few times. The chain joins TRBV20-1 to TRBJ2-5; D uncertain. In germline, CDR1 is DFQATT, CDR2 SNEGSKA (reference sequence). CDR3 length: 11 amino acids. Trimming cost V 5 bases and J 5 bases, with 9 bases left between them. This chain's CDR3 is CSALPRETQYF. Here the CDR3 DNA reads TGCAGTGCTCTCCCTAGGGAGACCCAGTACTTC.

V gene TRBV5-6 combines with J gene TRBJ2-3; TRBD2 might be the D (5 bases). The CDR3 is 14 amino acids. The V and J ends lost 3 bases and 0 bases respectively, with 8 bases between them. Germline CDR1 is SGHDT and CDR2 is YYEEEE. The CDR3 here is CASSSRGSTDTQYF. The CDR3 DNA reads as TGTGCCAGCAGCTCCCGGGGAAGCACAGATACGCAGTATTTT.

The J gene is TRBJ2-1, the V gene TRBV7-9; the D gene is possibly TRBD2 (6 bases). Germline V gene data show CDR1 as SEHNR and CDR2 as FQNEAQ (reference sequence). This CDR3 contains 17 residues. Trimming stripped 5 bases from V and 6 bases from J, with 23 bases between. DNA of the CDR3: TGTGCCAGCAGCAAACTCCCCCCGGGACTCCAAATCAATGAGCAGTTCTTC. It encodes CASSKLPPGLQINEQFF. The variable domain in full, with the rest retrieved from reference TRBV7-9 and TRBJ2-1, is DTGVSQNPRHKITKRGQNVTFRCDPISEHNRLYWYRQTLGQGPEFLTYFQNEAQLEKSRLLSDRFSAERPKGSFSTLEIQRTEQGDSAMYLCASSKLPPGLQINEQFFGPGTRLTVL.

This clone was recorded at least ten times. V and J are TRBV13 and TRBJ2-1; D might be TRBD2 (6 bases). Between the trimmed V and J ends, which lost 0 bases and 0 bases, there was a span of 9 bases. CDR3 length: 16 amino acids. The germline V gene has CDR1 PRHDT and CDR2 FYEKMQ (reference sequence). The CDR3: CASSLGGDSSYNEQFF. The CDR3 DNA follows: TGTGCCAGCAGCTTAGGCGGGGACTCCTCCTACAATGAGCAGTTCTTC.

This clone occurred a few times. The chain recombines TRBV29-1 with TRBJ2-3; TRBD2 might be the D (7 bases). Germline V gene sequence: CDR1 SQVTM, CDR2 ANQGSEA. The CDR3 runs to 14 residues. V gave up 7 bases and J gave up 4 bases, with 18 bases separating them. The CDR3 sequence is CSAEGGKGADTQYF. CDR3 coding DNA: TGCAGCGCCGAGGGGGGGAAGGGAGCAGATACGCAGTATTTT.

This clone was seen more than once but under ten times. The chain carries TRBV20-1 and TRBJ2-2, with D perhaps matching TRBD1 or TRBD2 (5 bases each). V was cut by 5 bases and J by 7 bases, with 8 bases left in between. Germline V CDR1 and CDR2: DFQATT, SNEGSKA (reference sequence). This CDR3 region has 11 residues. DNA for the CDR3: TGCAGTGCTGAGGGGTACGGGGAGCTGTTTTTT. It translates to CSAEGYGELFF.

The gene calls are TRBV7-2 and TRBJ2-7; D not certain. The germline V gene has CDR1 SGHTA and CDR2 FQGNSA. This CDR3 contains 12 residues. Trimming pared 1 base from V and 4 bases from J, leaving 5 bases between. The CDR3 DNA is TGTGCCAGCAGCTTAGAAAGATACGAGCAGTACTTC. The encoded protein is CASSLERYEQYF.

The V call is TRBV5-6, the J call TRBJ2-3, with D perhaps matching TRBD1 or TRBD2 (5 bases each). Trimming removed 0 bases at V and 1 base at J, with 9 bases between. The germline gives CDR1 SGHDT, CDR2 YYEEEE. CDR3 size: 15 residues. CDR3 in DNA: TGTGCCAGCAGCTTGGGCCCGGGGCGCACAGATACGCAGTATTTT. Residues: CASSLGPGRTDTQYF.